These T cell receptor beta chains were read from a single sample in a study of blood T cell repertoires in COVID-19. TCRdb keeps only in-frame clones here, not all; method: immunoSEQ multiplex PCR. The data contain a few hundred thousand clones, roughly 77% of them seen just once; the ten biggest clones take up roughly 1.2%. The specimen sequenced was peripheral blood. The receptors here all came from a human donor with acute or convalescent COVID-19. The donor label of this sample is uncertain. Each CDR3 is given with its conserved first and last residue. The order of the fields is V gene, D gene, CDR3 length, clone size, J gene, CDR3 DNA, CDR3 protein. D genes are given only for firm matches. Part of the rows lack a size; the others show once, few, many or a class for expanded clones.

TRBV2,NA,15,few,TRBJ1-1,TGTGCCAGCAGGGCTCCAGGGGACGTGAACACTGAAGCTTTCTTT,CASRAPGDVNTEAFF
TRBV10-3,TRBD2,14,NA,TRBJ2-1,TGTGCCATTTCGGGGGGACTAGCCTACAATGAGCAGTTCTTC,CAISGGLAYNEQFF
TRBV30,NA,14,NA,TRBJ1-1,TGTGCCTGGAGTGTCGGAGGATTGAACACTGAAGCTTTCTTT,CAWSVGGLNTEAFF
TRBV4-1,TRBD1,16,few,TRBJ1-3,TGCGCCAGCAGCCAACAGTGGGACAGCTCTGGAAACACCATATATTTT,CASSQQWDSSGNTIYF
TRBV9,TRBD2,15,NA,TRBJ2-1,TGTGCCAGCAGCGTAGGAGGACTAGCCTTTAATGAGCAGTTCTTC,CASSVGGLAFNEQFF
TRBV5-1,NA,13,NA,TRBJ2-5,TGCGCCAGCAGCCGGACTGACCAAGAGACCCAGTACTTC,CASSRTDQETQYF
TRBV27,NA,14,NA,TRBJ2-7,TGTGCCAGTGCTCGGACGGACAACTCCTACGAGCAGTACTTC,CASARTDNSYEQYF
TRBV7-9,NA,14,NA,TRBJ1-1,TGTGCCAGCAGCTTAGTACAGGGCAGCGCTGAAGCTTTCTTT,CASSLVQGSAEAFF
TRBV30,NA,16,once,TRBJ1-2,TGTGCCGGGTCCCCCGAGGGGACACCAAGTATATATGGCTACACCTTC,CAGSPEGTPSIYGYTF
TRBV20-1,TRBD1,16,NA,TRBJ1-2,TGCAGTGCTAGTAACCGATCCAGACAGGGCCTCTATGGCTACACCTTC,CSASNRSRQGLYGYTF
TRBV7-2,TRBD2,16,NA,TRBJ2-3,TGTGCCAGCTCAAGGACTAGCGGAACAAGGATAGATACGCAGTATTTT,CASSRTSGTRIDTQYF
TRBV6-1,TRBD1,19,few,TRBJ2-7,TGTGCCAGCAGTGAAATCGGGACAGGGGACCTACGAGCAGGTCTCCGGAGGTACTTC,CASSEIGTGDLRAGLRRYF
TRBV10-3,TRBD1,12,NA,TRBJ1-1,TGTGCCATCAGTGCACAGGGGACTGAAGCTTTCTTT,CAISAQGTEAFF
TRBV23-1,TRBD1,15,NA,TRBJ1-1,TGCGCCAGCAGTCAGGATGACAGGGGGGACACTGAAGCTTTCTTT,CASSQDDRGDTEAFF
TRBV6-5,TRBD1,14,NA,TRBJ2-2,TGTGCCAGCAGGAGGGACAGGGACACCGGGGAGCTGTTTTTT,CASRRDRDTGELFF
TRBV18,TRBD1,12,NA,TRBJ1-3,TGTGCCAGCTCACCGCAGGGGGCCGCCATATATTTT,CASSPQGAAIYF
TRBV3-1/TRBV3-2,TRBD1,14,NA,TRBJ1-1,TGTGCCAGCAGCCAACTGGGGACAGGCACTGAAGCTTTCTTT,CASSQLGTGTEAFF
TRBV4-1,TRBD1,13,NA,TRBJ1-1,TGCGCCAGCAGTTACGACAGGGTTAGTGAAGCTTTCTTT,CASSYDRVSEAFF
TRBV7-9,TRBD1,13,once,TRBJ1-3,TGTGCCAGCAGCTTTGGACAGGGCAACACCATATATTTT,CASSFGQGNTIYF
TRBV9,NA,16,NA,TRBJ1-2,TGTGCCAGCAGCGTAGGACACAGGGCCGAGAACTATGGCTACACCTTC,CASSVGHRAENYGYTF
TRBV28,TRBD1,16,few,TRBJ2-2,TGTGCCAGCAAGTCAGGGCAGGGGGTTATGGCCGGGGAGCTGTTTTTT,CASKSGQGVMAGELFF
TRBV20-1,NA,16,NA,TRBJ2-1,TGCAGTGCTAGTGCACAGGGAGGGGTGTCCTACAATGAGCAGTTCTTC,CSASAQGGVSYNEQFF
TRBV29-1,NA,13,NA,TRBJ1-6,TGCAGCGTTTTAGACAGCTATAATTCACCCCTCCACTTT,CSVLDSYNSPLHF
TRBV15,TRBD2,15,NA,TRBJ2-7,TGTGCCACCAGCAGAGCTAGCGGGGGCTCCTACGAGCAGTACTTC,CATSRASGGSYEQYF
TRBV29-1,NA,13,NA,TRBJ1-2,TGCAGCGTTGAAGATAGCAGGGCCTATGGCTACACCTTC,CSVEDSRAYGYTF
TRBV10-3,TRBD1,13,NA,TRBJ1-5,TGTGCCATCAGACTACAGGGGAATCAGCCCCAGCATTTT,CAIRLQGNQPQHF
TRBV27,NA,14,few,TRBJ2-5,TGTGCCAGCAGTTTAAACAGGGTAGGAGAGACCCAGTACTTC,CASSLNRVGETQYF
TRBV28,TRBD2,15,NA,TRBJ2-1,TGTGCCAGCAGAAGCGGGGTGAGCTCCTACAATGAGCAGTTCTTC,CASRSGVSSYNEQFF
TRBV19,TRBD1,13,few,TRBJ1-5,TGTGCCAGTAGTAAGGACAGGGTCCAGCCCCAGCATTTT,CASSKDRVQPQHF
TRBV5-1,TRBD1,14,once,TRBJ1-1,TGCGCCAGCAGCCGCAGGGGGCAGAACACTGAAGCTTTCTTT,CASSRRGQNTEAFF
TRBV18,TRBD2,14,NA,TRBJ2-1,TGTGCCAGCTCACCGGGACTAGCCTACAATGAGCAGTTCTTC,CASSPGLAYNEQFF
TRBV5-1,NA,13,NA,TRBJ2-7,TGCGCCAGCAGCTGGAAGAGCGGCTACGAGCAGTACTTC,CASSWKSGYEQYF
TRBV7-2,NA,14,NA,TRBJ2-2,TGTGCCAGCAGCTTAACACCTTTTCTCGGGGAGCTGTTTTTT,CASSLTPFLGELFF
TRBV5-1,TRBD1,16,NA,TRBJ2-7,TGCGCCAGCAGCCTCGGGACAGGGGGCAACTCCTACGAGCAGTACTTC,CASSLGTGGNSYEQYF
TRBV2,NA,15,many,TRBJ1-1,TGTGCCAGCAGTGAATCTCGTATGGGGAGCGCTGAAGCTTTCTTT,CASSESRMGSAEAFF
TRBV11-2,NA,14,NA,TRBJ1-2,TGTGCCAGCAGCTTAGTAGGACAAAACTATGGCTACACCTTC,CASSLVGQNYGYTF
TRBV21-1,NA,17,NA,TRBJ1-6,TGTGCCAGCAGCGGTTACAGGCCCAACTTCAATAATTCACCCCTCCACTTT,CASSGYRPNFNNSPLHF
TRBV5-6,TRBD2,16,NA,TRBJ2-2,TGTGCCAGCAGCCGACTAGCGGGGTCGAACACCGGGGAGCTGTTTTTT,CASSRLAGSNTGELFF
TRBV14,NA,14,NA,TRBJ1-4,TGTGCCAGCAGCCACTCAGGGGTTAATGAAAAACTGTTTTTT,CASSHSGVNEKLFF
TRBV6-5,TRBD1,15,few,TRBJ2-1,TGTGCCAGCAGCCGACGGACAGGGCGGTACAATGAGCAGTTCTTC,CASSRRTGRYNEQFF
TRBV7-9,NA,13,NA,TRBJ1-1,TGTGCCAGCAGCTCCAATACGGGACATTGGATTTTCTTT,CASSSNTGHWIFF
TRBV6-2/TRBV6-3,NA,18,NA,TRBJ2-3,TGTGCCAGCAGTTACTCGATACAGGGTCCGTCTAGCACAGATACGCAGTATTTT,CASSYSIQGPSSTDTQYF
TRBV5-1,TRBD2,16,NA,TRBJ2-5,TGCGCCAGCAGCTTGGGGACTAGCGGGGTCGGTGAGACCCAGTACTTC,CASSLGTSGVGETQYF
TRBV27,NA,14,NA,TRBJ1-2,TGTGCCAGCAGTTTATCCGGGGGGCCGTATGGCTACACCTTC,CASSLSGGPYGYTF
TRBV15,NA,15,NA,TRBJ1-1,TGTGCCACCAGCAGAGATAATCAACGGGGGACTGAAGCTTTCTTT,CATSRDNQRGTEAFF
TRBV5-1,TRBD1,14,NA,TRBJ1-2,TGCGCCAGCAGCTTGGGGACAGGGATGGGCGGCTACACCTTC,CASSLGTGMGGYTF
TRBV18,TRBD2,16,NA,TRBJ2-5,TGTGCCAGCTCCCCTTTGGCGGGGGGGCCGGAAGAGACCCAGTACTTC,CASSPLAGGPEETQYF
TRBV5-4,NA,14,NA,TRBJ2-2,TGTGCCAGCAGCCCACGACAGCACACCGGGGAGCTGTTTTTT,CASSPRQHTGELFF
TRBV3-1/TRBV3-2,TRBD1,15,NA,TRBJ1-2,TGTGCCAGCAGCCAATCCGCGAGGGGGCGAGATGGCTACACCTTC,CASSQSARGRDGYTF
TRBV29-1,NA,12,NA,TRBJ2-7,TGCAGCTTCTGGACAGTAAGGGGCGAGCAGTACTTC,CSFWTVRGEQYF
TRBV19,NA,16,once,TRBJ1-1,TGTGCCAGTAGTAAGGGACAAAGAGGGGTGGGCACTGAAGCTTTCTTT,CASSKGQRGVGTEAFF
TRBV9,NA,15,few,TRBJ1-2,TGTGCCAGCAGCGTAGTTGAGAGCGGGGACTATGGCTACACCTTC,CASSVVESGDYGYTF
TRBV30,TRBD1,14,once,TRBJ2-1,TGTGCCTGGGAAGAACAACAGGGGTGGAATGAGCAGTTCTTC,CAWEEQQGWNEQFF
TRBV6-5,TRBD1,13,NA,TRBJ1-1,TGTGCCAGCATTTACGACAGGGTGGGTGAAGCTTTCTTT,CASIYDRVGEAFF